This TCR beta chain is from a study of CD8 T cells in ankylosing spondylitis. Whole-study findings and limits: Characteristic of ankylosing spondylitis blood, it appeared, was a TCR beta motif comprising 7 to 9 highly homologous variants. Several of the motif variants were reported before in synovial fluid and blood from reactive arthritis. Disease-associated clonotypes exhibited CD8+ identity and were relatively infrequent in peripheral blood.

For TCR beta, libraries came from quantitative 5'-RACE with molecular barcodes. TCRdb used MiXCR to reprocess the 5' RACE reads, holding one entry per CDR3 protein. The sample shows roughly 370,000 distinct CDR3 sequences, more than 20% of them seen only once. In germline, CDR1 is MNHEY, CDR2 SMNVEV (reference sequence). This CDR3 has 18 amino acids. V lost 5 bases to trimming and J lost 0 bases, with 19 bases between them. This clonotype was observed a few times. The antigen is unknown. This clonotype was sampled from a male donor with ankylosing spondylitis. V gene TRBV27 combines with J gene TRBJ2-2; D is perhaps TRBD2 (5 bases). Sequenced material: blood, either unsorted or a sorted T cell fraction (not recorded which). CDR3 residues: CASSPHPALAANTGELFF. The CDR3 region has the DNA TGTGCCAGCAGTCCGCACCCCGCTCTAGCCGCGAACACCGGGGAGCTGTTTTTT.